These 25 T cell receptor beta chains share one sample of origin, sequenced in a study of shared clonotypes between healthy human individuals. The data were produced by immunoSEQ multiplex PCR, yet TCRdb's version contains in-frame clones alone and is incomplete. The profile shows about 1.5 million clones, 95% to 97% of them singletons. The sequenced sample was naive CD4+ T cells sorted from blood. Subset indicated: CD45RA+ positively selected. The receptors were gathered from a man aged 30 to 39 in good health.

The gene calls are TRBV5-1 and TRBJ2-1; D perhaps matches TRBD1 (5 bases). The CDR3 loop spans 15 amino acids. Germline loops: CDR1 SGHRS, CDR2 YFSETQ. V lost 6 bases, J lost 0 bases, and 13 bases lay in between. The CDR3 sequence: CASTWGSSSYNEQFF. As DNA, the CDR3 is TGCGCCAGCACCTGGGGCTCTAGCTCCTACAATGAGCAGTTCTTC.

The chain carries TRBV6-1 and TRBJ2-2; D perhaps matches TRBD2 (5 bases). The germline V gene has CDR1 MNHNS and CDR2 SASEGT. The length of the CDR3 is 14 residues. Trimming left V 6 bases short and J 4 bases short, with 12 bases between. CDR3 residues: CASRNGESTGELFF. The CDR3 DNA reads TGTGCCAGCAGGAACGGGGAATCCACCGGGGAGCTGTTTTTT.

As regards this clone: Different DNA sequences within this sample yield the same CDR3. This chain connects TRBV29-1 to TRBJ1-1; 9 nucleotides match TRBD1. Germline lookup yields CDR1 SQVTM and CDR2 ANQGSEA. V was clipped by 7 bases and J by 1 base; unmatched bases: 1. This CDR3 region has 12 residues. The DNA for the CDR3 is TGCAGCGGGGGACAGGGGAACACTGAAGCTTTCTTT. Protein sequence: CSGGQGNTEAFF. The variable domain in full, with the rest retrieved from reference TRBV29-1 and TRBJ1-1, is SAVISQKPSRDICQRGTSLTIQCQVDSQVTMMFWYRQQPGQSLTLIATANQGSEATYESGFVIDKFPISRPNLTFSTLTVSNMSPEDSSIYLCSGGQGNTEAFFGQGTRLTVV.

This chain joins TRBV28 and TRBJ2-7, with D perhaps TRBD1 (6 bases). The germline gives CDR1 MDHEN, CDR2 SYDVKM. V lost 6 bases, J lost 3 bases, and 18 bases lay in between. There are 15 residues in the CDR3. DNA for the CDR3: TGTGCCAGCAGGTTAGCACTACAGGGCCGCTACGAGCAGTACTTC. Amino acid sequence: CASRLALQGRYEQYF.

The chain uses TRBV11-2 and TRBJ2-7; 9 nucleotides agree with TRBD1. The CDR3 is made up of 18 amino acids. V lost 5 bases, J lost 3 bases, and 17 bases stayed unmatched. The V gene's germline CDR1 is SGHAT and CDR2 FQNNGV. CDR3 amino acids: CASSPVSPGTGTLYEQYF. The CDR3 DNA is TGTGCCAGCAGCCCCGTTTCTCCCGGGACAGGGACCCTCTACGAGCAGTACTTC. Full variable domain (remainder filled in from reference TRBV11-2 and TRBJ2-7): EAGVAQSPRYKIIEKRQSVAFWCNPISGHATLYWYQQILGQGPKLLIQFQNNGVVDDSQLPKDRFSAERLKGVDSTLKIQPAKLEDSAVYLCASSPVSPGTGTLYEQYFGPGTRLTVT.

The chain joins TRBV6-1 to TRBJ2-7; TRBD1 matches at 8 bases. V shed 6 bases, J shed 6 bases, and the junction held 7 bases outside the gene matches. The germline gives CDR1 MNHNS, CDR2 SASEGT. CDR3 length equals 13 residues. The CDR3 region is CASRTTGAGEQYF. Written as DNA, the CDR3 is TGTGCCAGCAGAACGACAGGGGCGGGCGAGCAGTACTTC.

The rearrangement joins TRBV2 to TRBJ2-7; no reliable D call. CDR3 length: 12 residues. The V gene lost 7 bases and the J gene lost 3 bases, with 10 bases spanning the gap. CDR1 SNHLY and CDR2 FYNNEI come from the germline V gene. The DNA for the CDR3 is TGTGCCAGCATGGGGTCACACTACGAGCAGTACTTC. It specifies CASMGSHYEQYF.

J is TRBJ2-7 and V is TRBV28; perhaps TRBD2 as D (6 bases). V dropped 6 bases and J dropped 3 bases, with 18 bases sitting between them. Germline CDR1 reads MDHEN; CDR2 reads SYDVKM. This CDR3 region has 15 residues. The CDR3 DNA follows: TGTGCCAGCAGGACGAGCTACGTCGGGAGCTACGAGCAGTACTTC. Translating it yields CASRTSYVGSYEQYF.

The J gene is TRBJ1-5, the V gene TRBV10-1; D unresolved. This CDR3 is built from 13 residues. From germline, CDR1 is WNHNN and CDR2 SYGVQD (reference sequence). Trimming shortened V by 0 bases and J by 7 bases, and 7 bases separated the two germline ends. The CDR3 DNA sequence: TGCGCCAGCAGTGAGTCAGGCCTGCAGCCCCAGCATTTT. Its translation is CASSESGLQPQHF.

The chain links TRBV10-3 to TRBJ2-2; D remains ambiguous. Germline CDR1 is ENHRY and CDR2 is SYGVKD. The CDR3 spans 13 residues. The V end was cut by 8 bases, the J end by 1 base, with 8 bases between. CDR3 DNA sequence: TGTGCCATCGAGATAGGGAACACCGGGGAGCTGTTTTTT. It yields the protein CAIEIGNTGELFF.

The chain recombines TRBV27 with TRBJ2-7, with D uncertain. The V and J ends lost 8 bases and 4 bases respectively, with 24 bases between them. This CDR3 spans 16 amino acids. The germline CDR1 and CDR2 sequences are MNHEY and SMNVEV (reference sequence). CDR3 in DNA: TGTGCCAGCGGTATTTCCGGGCCCGGTCTCAGTTACGAGCAGTACTTC. Translating it yields CASGISGPGLSYEQYF.

In its sample, this clone was seen once. CDR3 in DNA: TGTGCCAGCAGCCCCGGAGGGCATAAAGCAGATACGCAGTATTTT. Translated: CASSPGGHKADTQYF. The rearrangement joins TRBV7-2 to TRBJ2-3, with D perhaps TRBD2 (6 bases). Germline lookup yields CDR1 SGHTA and CDR2 FQGNSA. Trimming removed 5 bases from V and 4 bases from J, with 16 bases in between. This CDR3 is built from 15 residues.

This clone was recorded only once. The J gene is TRBJ2-3, the V gene TRBV11-3; 14 bases line up with TRBD2. Germline CDR1 reads SGHNT; CDR2 reads YENEEA. V gave up 5 bases and J gave up 3 bases; unmatched junction bases: 4. This CDR3 is 16 amino acids long. The CDR3 nucleotides are TGTGCCAGCAGCCCTGGGACTAGCGGGAGAACAGATACGCAGTATTTT. Its protein product is CASSPGTSGRTDTQYF.

Here the CDR3 DNA reads TGTGCCAGCAGCTCGGGACGAGGGCGAACAGATACGCAGTATTTT. Translated, it gives CASSSGRGRTDTQYF. The chain carries TRBV5-4 and TRBJ2-3, with D possibly called TRBD1 or TRBD2 (5 bases each). Trimming removed 3 bases at V and 3 bases at J, with 14 bases between. The CDR3 length is 15 residues. CDR1 and CDR2 (germline): SGHNT, YYREEE (reference sequence).

The rearrangement joins TRBV7-3 to TRBJ2-5; tentative D call: TRBD2 (5 bases). V was shortened by 3 bases and J by 2 bases, with 7 bases between the two germline ends. Germline CDR1 reads SGHTA; CDR2 reads FQGTGA. The CDR3 extends over 13 amino acids. The CDR3 region has the DNA TGTGCCAGCAGCTTCTTAGCGCAAGAGACCCAGTACTTC. Its translation: CASSFLAQETQYF.

The V gene is TRBV7-6, the J gene TRBJ2-7, with 11 bases fitting TRBD2. The CDR3 contains 15 residues. After removal of 4 bases from V and 2 bases from J, the junction contained 4 bases not matched to a gene. Germline V CDR1 and CDR2: SGHVS, FNYEAQ. The CDR3, as DNA: TGTGCCAGCAGCTCCTTAGCGGGAGGGCCCTACGAGCAGTACTTC. It encodes CASSSLAGGPYEQYF.

As for this clone: This specimen includes other DNA sequences encoding the same CDR3. This chain joins TRBV7-3 and TRBJ2-3; D ambiguous. CDR3 length: 12 amino acids. Germline V gene sequence: CDR1 SGHTA, CDR2 FQGTGA. V lost 4 bases to trimming and J lost 2 bases, with 4 bases between them. The CDR3 nucleotides read TGTGCCAGCAGCTCCTCCACAGATACGCAGTATTTT. Its protein product is CASSSSTDTQYF.

The rearrangement joins TRBV20-1 to TRBJ2-3; the D is unclear. The CDR3 loop spans 11 amino acids. CDR1 and CDR2 (germline): DFQATT, SNEGSKA (reference sequence). The ends were cut back, 5 bases at V and 4 bases at J, with 7 bases in the middle. The CDR3 nucleotides read TGCAGTGCTCACAGACCAGATACGCAGTATTTT. It codes for CSAHRPDTQYF.

CDR3 residues: CASRQGTANNQPQHF. The CDR3 coding sequence is TGTGCCAGCAGACAAGGGACAGCTAACAATCAGCCCCAGCATTTT. This chain joins TRBV2 and TRBJ1-5; 7 nucleotides agree with TRBD1. The CDR3 length is 15 residues. With V trimmed by 6 bases and J by 3 bases, 8 bases remained unmatched. Germline assignment: CDR1 SNHLY and CDR2 FYNNEI.

The chain links TRBV7-2 to TRBJ1-1, with D unclear. The germline gives CDR1 SGHTA, CDR2 FQGNSA. The germline V and J ends were trimmed by 7 bases and 7 bases, with 19 bases remaining between them. The CDR3 covers 14 residues. The CDR3 is CASKDQRAGSEAFF. In nucleotides, the CDR3 is TGTGCCAGCAAAGACCAGAGGGCTGGTAGTGAAGCTTTCTTT.

This chain links TRBV28 with TRBJ2-3, with TRBD2 matching 8 bases. J gave up 4 bases and V 7 bases, and 4 bases lay outside the gene matches. The CDR3 extends over 13 amino acids. Germline V gene data show CDR1 as MDHEN and CDR2 as SYDVKM. The DNA of the CDR3 is TGTGCCAGCACTAGCGGGTCCGCAGATACGCAGTATTTT. It codes for CASTSGSADTQYF.

CDR3 sequence reads: CASSQVWHSAGELFF. The CDR3 nucleotides read TGTGCCAGCAGCCAAGTCTGGCACAGCGCCGGGGAGCTGTTTTTT. The V gene is TRBV14, the J gene TRBJ2-2; no clear D. Trimming left V 1 base short and J 6 bases short, with 12 bases between. The germline V gene has CDR1 SGHDN and CDR2 FVKESK. The CDR3 has 15 amino acids.

This clone has more than one count but fewer than ten. Other nucleotide sequences from this sample produce the same CDR3. The chain uses TRBV7-2 and TRBJ1-2; D possibly corresponds to TRBD1 (5 bases). V lost 5 bases and J lost 4, with 11 bases in between. Germline lookup yields CDR1 SGHTA and CDR2 FQGNSA. CDR3 length: 13 residues. The CDR3 region is CASSTGQSYGYTF. The DNA of the CDR3 is TGTGCCAGCAGCACGGGGCAGAGCTATGGCTACACCTTC.

The CDR3 region is CASSFDSRILEGGNEQFF. Written as DNA, the CDR3 is TGTGCCAGCAGCTTCGACTCGCGGATATTGGAAGGGGGCAATGAGCAGTTCTTC. The chain combines TRBV11-3 with TRBJ2-1, with D perhaps matching TRBD1 (6 bases). Deletions cut 3 bases from V and 6 bases from J, with 24 bases between. The CDR3 runs 18 residues. Per germline, CDR1 SGHNT and CDR2 YENEEA.

This chain connects TRBV10-1 to TRBJ2-7, with TRBD2 identical over 8 bases. The germline V gene has CDR1 WNHNN and CDR2 SYGVQD (reference sequence). V lost 5 bases, J lost 0 bases, and 9 bases stayed unmatched. The CDR3 length is 16 residues. The CDR3 DNA sequence: TGCGCCAGCAGTTTTAACGGACTAGCCGCCTCCTACGAGCAGTACTTC. Translating gives CASSFNGLAASYEQYF.